A single sample gave rise to the 8 T cell receptor beta chains below, sequenced in a study of T cell changes during pregnancy in multiple sclerosis. The assay was immunoSEQ multiplex PCR, and TCRdb's table has in-frame clones only and misses some. The sample includes tens of thousands of clones, more than 90% of them seen just once. The starting material was peripheral blood, obtained before pregnancy. These receptors were obtained from a female donor with multiple sclerosis, enrolled in a pregnancy study.

The V call is TRBV10-3, the J call TRBJ2-1; TRBD2 matches at 9 bases. The germline CDR1 and CDR2 sequences are ENHRY and SYGVKD. V lost 4 bases and J lost 8; bases outside the gene matches: 6. The CDR3 spans 14 residues. The CDR3 DNA sequence: TGTGCCATCAGTGTCAGGACTAGCGTGGATGAGCAGTTCTTC. Translation: CAISVRTSVDEQFF.

The chain employs TRBV19 and TRBJ2-6, with a tentative D call TRBD1 (6 bases). The length of the CDR3 is 14 residues. V was pared by 8 bases and J by 4 bases, with 12 bases between. CDR1 and CDR2 from the germline V gene are LNHDA and SQIVND (reference sequence). The CDR3 protein is CASSTGWGANVLTF. CDR3 sequence (DNA): TGTGCCAGTTCGACAGGTTGGGGGGCCAACGTCCTGACTTTC.

The chain employs TRBV4-1 and TRBJ2-1, with 9 nucleotides matching TRBD1. Trimming at V came to 4 bases and at J to 5 bases, leaving 6 bases not matched to a gene. CDR1 is MGHRA, CDR2 YSYEKL, per germline. This CDR3 has 15 amino acids. CDR3 in amino acids: CASSLQGQGNNEQFF. The DNA of the CDR3 is TGCGCCAGCAGCCTCCAGGGACAGGGAAACAATGAGCAGTTCTTC.

This chain uses TRBV9 with TRBJ2-5; 9 bases are a match to TRBD2. With 2 bases clipped from V and 4 bases from J, the junction kept 6 bases outside the gene matches. CDR3 length: 15 amino acids. Germline CDR1 and CDR2: SGDLS and YYNGEE. For the CDR3, the DNA is TGTGCCAGCAGCGTGCGGGAGGGCCGGCGAGAGACCCAGTACTTC. Translation: CASSVREGRRETQYF. Complete variable domain (other parts from reference TRBV9 and TRBJ2-5): DSGVTQTPKHLITATGQRVTLRCSPRSGDLSVYWYQQSLDQGLQFLIQYYNGEERAKGNILERFSAQQFPDLHSELNLSSLELGDSALYFCASSVREGRRETQYFGPGTRLLVL.

The chain recombines TRBV9 with TRBJ1-2; unclear D gene. The CDR3 length is 13 residues. The V gene's germline CDR1 is SGDLS and CDR2 YYNGEE. The V gene lost 4 bases and the J gene lost 3 bases, with 10 bases spanning the gap. CDR3 DNA sequence: TGTGCCAGCAGCCCAACAGAAGACTATGGCTACACCTTC. Translation gives CASSPTEDYGYTF.

This chain connects TRBV20-1 to TRBJ2-5, with D possibly matching TRBD2 (5 bases). In germline, CDR1 is DFQATT, CDR2 SNEGSKA (reference sequence). V lost 4 bases to trimming and J lost 5 bases, with 8 bases between them. The CDR3 spans 11 residues. The CDR3 DNA reads as TGCAGTGCTACTAGCCGCGAGACCCAGTACTTC. Protein: CSATSRETQYF.

V usage is TRBV4-2 and J usage is TRBJ2-5; TRBD1 aligns across 8 bases. V lost 0 bases, J lost 1 base, and 4 bases stayed unmatched. Germline CDR1 is LGHNA and CDR2 is YNFKEQ. This CDR3 has 16 residues. CDR3 in amino acids: CASSQEDRAFQETQYF. The DNA for the CDR3 is TGTGCCAGCAGCCAAGAGGACAGGGCCTTCCAAGAGACCCAGTACTTC.

As regards this clone: This sample also contains other DNA sequences that code for the same CDR3. V gene TRBV10-1 combines with J gene TRBJ2-1, with 12 bases matching TRBD1. The CDR3 totals 16 residues. After removal of 2 bases from V and 7 bases from J, the junction contained 6 bases not matched to a gene. Per the germline V gene, CDR1 is WNHNN and CDR2 is SYGVQD (reference sequence). The CDR3 region is CASSEMGTGGINEQFF. The CDR3 coding sequence is TGCGCCAGCAGTGAGATGGGGACAGGGGGCATTAATGAGCAGTTCTTC.